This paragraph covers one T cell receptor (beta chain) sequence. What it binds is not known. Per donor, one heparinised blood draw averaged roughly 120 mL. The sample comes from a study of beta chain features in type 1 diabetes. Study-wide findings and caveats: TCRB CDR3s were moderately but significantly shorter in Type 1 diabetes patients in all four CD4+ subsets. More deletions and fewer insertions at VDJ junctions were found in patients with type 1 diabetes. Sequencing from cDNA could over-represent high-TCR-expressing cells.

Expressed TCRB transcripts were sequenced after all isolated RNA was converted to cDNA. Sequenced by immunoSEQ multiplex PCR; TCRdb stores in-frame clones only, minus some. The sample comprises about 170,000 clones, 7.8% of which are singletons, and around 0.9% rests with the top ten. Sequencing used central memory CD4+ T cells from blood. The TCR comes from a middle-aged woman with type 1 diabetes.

CDR3 sequence: CASSETGGIGELFF. The DNA for the CDR3 is TGTGCCAGCAGCGAGACAGGGGGCATCGGGGAGCTGTTTTTT. The V and J genes are TRBV2 and TRBJ2-2; 10 nucleotides match TRBD1. This CDR3 region has 14 residues. Germline V gene data show CDR1 as SNHLY and CDR2 as FYNNEI. J gave up 7 bases and V 6 bases, and 5 bases lay outside the gene matches.